The 4 T cell receptor beta chains listed next were all sequenced from one sample in a study of blood T cell repertoires in COVID-19. The protocol was immunoSEQ multiplex PCR, while the TCRdb copy is restricted to in-frame clones and leaves out a portion. The sample has more than 200,000 clones, about nine tenths seen once. Sequenced sample: PBMCs or T cells enriched from blood (not recorded which). All receptors derive from a woman in her 30s with acute COVID-19.

J is TRBJ2-1 and V is TRBV25-1, with TRBD2 identical over 8 bases. The CDR3 extends over 16 amino acids. Germline V gives CDR1 MGHDK, CDR2 SYGVNS. J gave up 4 bases and V 4 bases, and 9 bases lay outside the gene matches. The CDR3 protein is CASSVRSSGFYNEQFF. For the CDR3, the DNA is TGTGCCAGCAGTGTCCGGTCTAGCGGGTTTTACAATGAGCAGTTCTTC.

The rearrangement uses TRBV29-1 and TRBJ2-7, with a tentative D call TRBD2 (6 bases). The CDR3 runs to 14 residues. Germline V gives CDR1 SQVTM, CDR2 ANQGSEA. V was shortened by 5 bases and J by 5 bases, with 19 bases between the two germline ends. The CDR3 DNA follows: TGCAGCGTTTGTGCTGGGGGGTCTTCCGACGAGCAGTACTTC. As protein: CSVCAGGSSDEQYF.

The J gene is TRBJ1-4, the V gene TRBV19; no definite D call. CDR3 length: 18 amino acids. With 6 bases removed from V and 8 bases from J, the gap between germline ends came to 28 bases. Germline V CDR1 and CDR2: LNHDA, SQIVND (reference sequence). Here the CDR3 DNA reads TGTGCCAGTAGCGGGGTCGATTCTGGACGGCAGTTAGGGGAAAAACTGTTTTTT. This codes for CASSGVDSGRQLGEKLFF.

V usage is TRBV5-4 and J usage is TRBJ1-3; TRBD1 agrees at 8 bases. CDR1 is SGHNT, CDR2 YYREEE, per germline (reference sequence). After removal of 4 bases from V and 0 bases from J, the junction contained 3 bases not matched to a gene. CDR3 length: 15 residues. The CDR3 is CASSRTGSSGNTIYF. Written as DNA, the CDR3 is TGTGCCAGCAGCCGGACAGGGTCCTCTGGAAACACCATATATTTT. Based on the CDR3 plus reference TRBV5-4 and TRBJ1-3, the full variable domain is ETGVTQSPTHLIKTRGQQVTLRCSSQSGHNTVSWYQQALGQGPQFIFQYYREEENGRGNFPPRFSGLQFPNYSSELNVNALELDDSALYLCASSRTGSSGNTIYFGEGSWLTVV.